Listed below are T cell receptor beta chains from one sample, sequenced in a study of technical replicates of blood from a few donors. Some clones are missing from TCRdb's copy, which holds only in-frame ones; the method was immunoSEQ multiplex PCR. The sample carries 70,000 to 95,000 clones, 85% to 95% recorded once. Sequenced: T cells isolated from PBMCs. Receptors originate from a human donor in good health. CDR3s include the opening cysteine and the closing phenylalanine or tryptophan. The D gene is left open where the match is weak. Clone size is stated in some rows and not others, as once, few, many or a class when expanded.

TRBJ2-1,NA,TRBV19,NA,CASSIGAVSYNEQFF,TGTGCCAGTAGTATTGGAGCAGTGTCCTACAATGAGCAGTTCTTC
TRBJ2-1,NA,TRBV7-8,TRBD2,CASGLAGGLNEQFF,TGTGCCAGCGGACTAGCGGGAGGTTTGAATGAGCAGTTCTTC
TRBJ2-3,NA,TRBV28,NA,CASSLSGGTRGTDTQYF,TGTGCCAGCAGTTTATCAGGCGGGACCCGAGGCACAGATACGCAGTATTTT
TRBJ2-2,NA,TRBV7-9,TRBD1,CASSSIWTGADTGELFF,TGTGCCAGCAGCTCCATATGGACAGGGGCGGACACCGGGGAGCTGTTTTTT
TRBJ2-7,NA,TRBV4-1,TRBD2,CASSPPSAGGPLYEQYF,TGCGCCAGCAGCCCACCGTCGGCGGGAGGGCCTCTATACGAGCAGTACTTC
TRBJ1-1,NA,TRBV6-1,NA,CASSDYSKNTEAFF,TGTGCCAGCAGTGATTACAGCAAGAACACTGAAGCTTTCTTT
TRBJ2-5,NA,TRBV5-1,TRBD1,CASSSSGGREETQYF,TGCGCCAGCTCAAGTTCAGGGGGCAGGGAGGAGACCCAGTACTTC
TRBJ2-4,NA,TRBV6-1,TRBD1,CASRGTENIQYF,TGTGCCAGCAGGGGGACAGAAAACATTCAGTACTTC
TRBJ2-5,once,TRBV4-1,NA,CASSQEQGQETQYF,TGCGCCAGCAGCCAAGAACAGGGCCAAGAGACCCAGTACTTC
TRBJ2-2,NA,TRBV13,NA,CASSPRAGELFF,TGTGCCAGCAGCCCGCGTGCCGGGGAGCTGTTTTTT
TRBJ1-1,NA,TRBV6-6,TRBD1,CASSYGQGNTEAFF,TGTGCCAGCAGTTACGGACAGGGAAACACTGAAGCTTTCTTT
TRBJ2-1,NA,TRBV15,NA,CATSRDLSDEQFF,TGTGCCACCAGCAGAGATTTGAGCGATGAGCAGTTCTTC
TRBJ2-7,NA,TRBV11-3,NA,CASRPRVSYEQYF,TGTGCCAGCAGGCCCAGGGTGTCCTACGAGCAGTACTTC
TRBJ2-2,NA,TRBV10-2,TRBD2,CASLPGLTTGELFF,TGCGCCAGCCTGCCGGGACTAACGACCGGGGAGCTGTTTTTT
TRBJ2-3,NA,TRBV5-1,NA,CASSSPDIPSTDTQYF,TGCGCCAGCAGCTCGCCGGACATACCTAGCACAGATACGCAGTATTTT
TRBJ2-3,once,TRBV5-1,NA,CASSLADSSTDTQYF,TGCGCCAGCAGCTTAGCGGACTCAAGCACAGATACGCAGTATTTT
TRBJ1-1,NA,TRBV4-1,NA,CASSQDPVRYRSAIPEAFF,TGCGCCAGCAGCCAAGATCCGGTTAGGTATCGTAGCGCGATCCCTGAAGCTTTCTTT
TRBJ1-1,NA,TRBV11-3,NA,CASRLRLTTEAFF,TGTGCCAGCAGACTCAGGTTAACCACTGAAGCTTTCTTT
TRBJ2-3,NA,TRBV2,TRBD2,CASRIGLAGATSTDTQYF,TGTGCCAGCCGGATTGGGCTAGCGGGGGCCACTAGCACAGATACGCAGTATTTT
TRBJ2-2,few,TRBV7-9,NA,CASSLTGITGELFF,TGTGCCAGCAGCTTAACAGGGATAACCGGGGAGCTGTTTTTT
TRBJ1-2,NA,TRBV23-1,TRBD1,CASSQSRDPQGGGGLGFYGYTF,TGCGCCAGCAGTCAATCCCGAGACCCCCAAGGAGGGGGCGGACTCGGATTTTATGGCTACACCTTC
TRBJ2-1,NA,TRBV19,NA,CASSIAEAGVNEQFF,TGTGCCAGTAGTATAGCGGAGGCAGGGGTGAATGAGCAGTTCTTC
TRBJ2-2,NA,TRBV4-1,NA,CASSQAKIPTGELFF,TGCGCCAGCAGCCAAGCTAAAATTCCCACCGGGGAGCTGTTTTTT
TRBJ2-1,NA,TRBV5-4,TRBD1,CASSPLIQGNYNEQFF,TGTGCCAGCAGCCCCTTAATACAGGGGAACTACAATGAGCAGTTCTTC
TRBJ1-1,once,TRBV9,NA,CASSVQGNLNTEAFF,TGTGCCAGCAGCGTCCAGGGAAATTTGAACACTGAAGCTTTCTTT
TRBJ2-1,NA,TRBV4-1,NA,CASSQPTGHLSGAVF,TGCGCCAGCAGCCAACCGACGGGACACCTTTCTGGGGCGGTCTTC
TRBJ1-3,NA,TRBV5-1,NA,CASSPEGGSGNTIYF,TGCGCCAGCAGCCCTGAAGGGGGTTCTGGAAACACCATATATTTT
TRBJ1-4,NA,TRBV5-1,NA,CASSQGQRTNEKLFF,TGCGCCAGCAGCCAAGGACAGCGCACTAATGAAAAACTGTTTTTT